This T cell receptor beta chain was sequenced during a study of blood T cells in healthy people across ages. Overall study findings and caveats: Nothing was known about donor CMV status, and this possibly confounded expanded clonotype changes.

This clonotype was counted many times. Its target is unknown. The V segment lost 6 bases and the J segment 2 bases; nucleotides outside the gene matches: 6. The CDR3 loop spans 14 amino acids. Germline lookup yields CDR1 SGHVS and CDR2 FNYEAQ. With a J-beta primer mix and a sample-barcoded 5' primer, a second PCR ran about 7 to 12 cycles. Each cDNA molecule carried a tag from a template-switch adaptor that contained 12 random nucleotides. Using its own MiXCR run on the 5' RACE reads, TCRdb lists one record per CDR3 protein. This sample has approximately 780,000 distinct CDR3 sequences; around 25% occur once, and the top ten carry about 2.9%. This sample also appeared in a second study, on T cells of mothers and their children. As that study records: Each mother gave over 8.5 million TCR beta CDR3 reads; each child, several million.

The origin of this receptor is a boy aged 10-17 years in good health. Source material: blood. The chain employs TRBV7-6 and TRBJ2-5; 7 positions match TRBD2. As DNA, the CDR3 is TGTGCCAGCAGTTCATCTAGCGGACAAGAGACCCAGTACTTC. Translation gives CASSSSSGQETQYF.